These T cell receptor beta chains were read from a single sample in a study of T cells in Graves' hyperthyroidism and ophthalmopathy. One entry per CDR3 protein results from TCRdb running MiXCR on the multiplex PCR reads. The sample contains 600,000 or so distinct CDR3 sequences, 11% to 15% of which appear only once. The specimen was blood. These receptors all come from a woman under 30 with Graves' ophthalmopathy. CDR3s include the opening cysteine and the closing phenylalanine or tryptophan. Each record gives: J gene, D gene, V gene, clone size, CDR3 DNA, CDR3 protein. The D gene is left open where the match is weak. Expanded clones get a size class; other rows say once, few or many, or leave the size out.

J gene: TRBJ1-3
D gene: NA
V gene: TRBV27
clone size: NA
CDR3 DNA: TGTGCCAGCAGCCGAGTGGGCAGAGCTGGAAACACCATATATTTT
CDR3 protein: CASSRVGRAGNTIYF

J gene: TRBJ2-3
D gene: NA
V gene: TRBV9
clone size: NA
CDR3 DNA: TGTGCCAGCAAGTCAGGTGGGAGCACAGATACGCAGTATTTT
CDR3 protein: CASKSGGSTDTQYF

J gene: TRBJ1-1
D gene: NA
V gene: TRBV28
clone size: NA
CDR3 DNA: TGTGCCAGCAGTTTCTCCGGGGCAGGTCTGTCTGAAGCTTTCTTT
CDR3 protein: CASSFSGAGLSEAFF

J gene: TRBJ2-7
D gene: NA
V gene: TRBV12-3/TRBV12-4
clone size: many
CDR3 DNA: TGTGCCAGCAGTTTGGGCAGTTCTCAGCCATCCGTTTACTTC
CDR3 protein: CASSLGSSQPSVYF

J gene: TRBJ2-1
D gene: NA
V gene: TRBV30
clone size: many
CDR3 DNA: TGTGCCTGGAGTGTACTAAGTCTAACCGAGCAGTTCTTC
CDR3 protein: CAWSVLSLTEQFF

J gene: TRBJ2-1
D gene: NA
V gene: TRBV2
clone size: many
CDR3 DNA: TGTGCCAGCAAAGATTTCTCAAGCTCCTACAATGAGCAGTTCTTC
CDR3 protein: CASKDFSSSYNEQFF

J gene: TRBJ1-2
D gene: TRBD1
V gene: TRBV2
clone size: many
CDR3 DNA: TGTGCCAGAGAAGAAACAGGGGGTGTCTATGGCTACACCTTC
CDR3 protein: CAREETGGVYGYTF

J gene: TRBJ1-4
D gene: TRBD1
V gene: TRBV3-1
clone size: NA
CDR3 DNA: TGTGCCAGCAGCCATTCGGCCAGGGGGCAAGATAATGAAAAACTGTTTTTT
CDR3 protein: CASSHSARGQDNEKLFF

J gene: TRBJ2-1
D gene: NA
V gene: TRBV28
clone size: few
CDR3 DNA: TGTGCCAGCAGTGACTCCTTTCCTATTTACAATGAGCAGTTCTTC
CDR3 protein: CASSDSFPIYNEQFF

J gene: TRBJ1-5
D gene: NA
V gene: TRBV4-1
clone size: many
CDR3 DNA: TGCGCCAGCAGCCAAGATCTAGGTTTTACTCTCAATCAGCCCCAGCATTTT
CDR3 protein: CASSQDLGFTLNQPQHF

J gene: TRBJ1-6
D gene: NA
V gene: TRBV12-3/TRBV12-4
clone size: few
CDR3 DNA: TGTGCCAGCAGTGCCGCCTTGGACGCCAATTCACCCCTCCACTTT
CDR3 protein: CASSAALDANSPLHF

J gene: TRBJ2-6
D gene: TRBD1
V gene: TRBV5-4
clone size: many
CDR3 DNA: TGTGCCAGCAGCCGTTACAGGGGACAGGGCTCTGGGGCCAACGTCCTGACTTTC
CDR3 protein: CASSRYRGQGSGANVLTF

J gene: TRBJ2-3
D gene: TRBD2
V gene: TRBV28
clone size: many
CDR3 DNA: TGTGCCAGCAGTTTTACAGCGGGCGGGACTAGCGGAAGACCGAGCACAGATACGCAGTATTTT
CDR3 protein: CASSFTAGGTSGRPSTDTQYF

J gene: TRBJ1-1
D gene: NA
V gene: TRBV12-5
clone size: many
CDR3 DNA: TGTGCTAGTGGTTTGGCCCCGCGGGCGATGAACACTGAAGCTTTCTTT
CDR3 protein: CASGLAPRAMNTEAFF

J gene: TRBJ2-3
D gene: TRBD2
V gene: TRBV29-1
clone size: many
CDR3 DNA: TGCAGCGTTTACGCTAGGTCCGGGGGGACAGATACGCAGTATTTT
CDR3 protein: CSVYARSGGTDTQYF

J gene: TRBJ2-3
D gene: TRBD2
V gene: TRBV4-1
clone size: NA
CDR3 DNA: TGCGCCAGCAGCCCCCAGGAGCGGGAGTCCGATACGCAGTATTTT
CDR3 protein: CASSPQERESDTQYF

J gene: TRBJ1-2
D gene: TRBD1
V gene: TRBV7-2
clone size: NA
CDR3 DNA: TGTGCCAGCAGCTTCGGACAGGGTCTCGGCTATGGCTACACCTTC
CDR3 protein: CASSFGQGLGYGYTF

J gene: TRBJ2-7
D gene: TRBD2
V gene: TRBV27
clone size: many
CDR3 DNA: TGTGCCAGCAACGGGGGGGGATACGAGCAGTACTTC
CDR3 protein: CASNGGGYEQYF

J gene: TRBJ2-7
D gene: NA
V gene: TRBV6-1
clone size: few
CDR3 DNA: TGTGCCAGCAGTTATGGATGGGGCAGTATCTACGAGCAGTACTTC
CDR3 protein: CASSYGWGSIYEQYF

J gene: TRBJ2-5
D gene: NA
V gene: TRBV20-1
clone size: many
CDR3 DNA: TGCAGTGCTAGAGACGAACAAGAGACCCAGTACTTC
CDR3 protein: CSARDEQETQYF

J gene: TRBJ2-1
D gene: TRBD1
V gene: TRBV18
clone size: NA
CDR3 DNA: TGTGCCAGCTCACCACCTAACCCCGGGACAGGGGATGAGCAGTTCTTC
CDR3 protein: CASSPPNPGTGDEQFF

J gene: TRBJ1-2
D gene: TRBD1
V gene: TRBV12-3/TRBV12-4
clone size: many
CDR3 DNA: TGTGCCAGCAGTTTAGCGCAAGGACAGGGTAACTATGGCTACACCTTC
CDR3 protein: CASSLAQGQGNYGYTF

J gene: TRBJ2-7
D gene: TRBD1
V gene: TRBV6-5
clone size: NA
CDR3 DNA: TGTGCCAGCAGTTACTCGGACAGGGGGTATCGGTACGAGCAGTACTTC
CDR3 protein: CASSYSDRGYRYEQYF

J gene: TRBJ1-5
D gene: NA
V gene: TRBV3-1
clone size: many
CDR3 DNA: TGTGCCAGCAGCCAAAGCGGGGGGCTTCAGCCCCAGCATTTT
CDR3 protein: CASSQSGGLQPQHF

J gene: TRBJ2-1
D gene: TRBD1
V gene: TRBV20-1
clone size: NA
CDR3 DNA: TGCAGTGCCTCGGACAGGGACCGCTACAATGAGCAGTTCTTC
CDR3 protein: CSASDRDRYNEQFF

J gene: TRBJ2-2
D gene: TRBD2
V gene: TRBV9
clone size: NA
CDR3 DNA: TGTGCCAGCAGCGTAGGCGGGAGTGGGTCCGGGGAGCTGTTTTTT
CDR3 protein: CASSVGGSGSGELFF

J gene: TRBJ2-3
D gene: NA
V gene: TRBV25-1
clone size: many
CDR3 DNA: TGTGCCAGCAGTGAAAGGACGGGAGCGTCCACAGATACGCAGTATTTT
CDR3 protein: CASSERTGASTDTQYF

J gene: TRBJ1-2
D gene: NA
V gene: TRBV29-1
clone size: NA
CDR3 DNA: TGCAGCGTTGAGGTTAGGGGTCTGATGGGCTATGGCTACACCTTC
CDR3 protein: CSVEVRGLMGYGYTF

J gene: TRBJ2-1
D gene: TRBD2
V gene: TRBV20-1
clone size: many
CDR3 DNA: TGCAGTGCTCCTAGCGCGGGGGGCCACAATGAGCAGTTCTTC
CDR3 protein: CSAPSAGGHNEQFF

J gene: TRBJ2-1
D gene: TRBD2
V gene: TRBV20-1
clone size: few
CDR3 DNA: TGCAGTGCTAGAGACTCTAGCGGGACCTACAATGAGCAGTTCTTC
CDR3 protein: CSARDSSGTYNEQFF

J gene: TRBJ2-1
D gene: NA
V gene: TRBV30
clone size: NA
CDR3 DNA: TGTGCCTGGAGGAACGGACAAGGCTTAAGCTCCTACAATGAGCAGTTCTTC
CDR3 protein: CAWRNGQGLSSYNEQFF

J gene: TRBJ2-7
D gene: TRBD1
V gene: TRBV19
clone size: few
CDR3 DNA: TGTGCCAGTAGTATTGCTACAGGGGGCGAGCAGTACTTC
CDR3 protein: CASSIATGGEQYF

J gene: TRBJ2-2
D gene: TRBD2
V gene: TRBV7-8
clone size: NA
CDR3 DNA: TGTGCCAGCAGCCGACTGGGACTAGCGGGGGAAAAGAACACCGGGGAGCTGTTTTTT
CDR3 protein: CASSRLGLAGEKNTGELFF

J gene: TRBJ2-5
D gene: TRBD1
V gene: TRBV30
clone size: many
CDR3 DNA: TGTGCCTGGACCACAGGGGGCCGGGAGACCCAGTACTTC
CDR3 protein: CAWTTGGRETQYF

J gene: TRBJ1-6
D gene: NA
V gene: TRBV6-2/TRBV6-3
clone size: many
CDR3 DNA: TGTGCCAGCAGTTATCATCTGTATTCGGATTCACCCCTCCACTTT
CDR3 protein: CASSYHLYSDSPLHF

J gene: TRBJ1-1
D gene: NA
V gene: TRBV6-1
clone size: many
CDR3 DNA: TGTGCCACCAGGACAGAGAACACTGAAGCTTTCTTT
CDR3 protein: CATRTENTEAFF

J gene: TRBJ1-1
D gene: NA
V gene: TRBV3-1
clone size: many
CDR3 DNA: TGTGCCAGCAGCCAAGCTGAGAGCACTGAAGCTTTCTTT
CDR3 protein: CASSQAESTEAFF

J gene: TRBJ2-3
D gene: TRBD2
V gene: TRBV10-3
clone size: many
CDR3 DNA: TGTGCCATCAGTGAGTCGTCCGGGAGGACCGCAGATACGCAGTATTTT
CDR3 protein: CAISESSGRTADTQYF

J gene: TRBJ1-1
D gene: NA
V gene: TRBV20-1
clone size: many
CDR3 DNA: TGCAGTGCTAGTAAAGGGGATGGGGTACGGACTGAAGCTTTCTTT
CDR3 protein: CSASKGDGVRTEAFF

J gene: TRBJ2-7
D gene: NA
V gene: TRBV7-2
clone size: NA
CDR3 DNA: TGTGCCAGCATCCTTACCTACGAGCAGTACTTC
CDR3 protein: CASILTYEQYF

J gene: TRBJ1-2
D gene: NA
V gene: TRBV6-8
clone size: many
CDR3 DNA: TGTGCCAGCAATCCTAGGGAGGTGGATGGCTACACCTTC
CDR3 protein: CASNPREVDGYTF

J gene: TRBJ2-5
D gene: TRBD2
V gene: TRBV7-9
clone size: many
CDR3 DNA: TGTGCCAGCAGCCTACGCGGACTAGCGGGAGAGGAAGAGACCCAGTACTTC
CDR3 protein: CASSLRGLAGEEETQYF

J gene: TRBJ1-5
D gene: TRBD1
V gene: TRBV7-8
clone size: few
CDR3 DNA: TGTGCCAGCAGATCTTGGGACAGGGGTATAGGCAATCAGCCCCAGCATTTT
CDR3 protein: CASRSWDRGIGNQPQHF

J gene: TRBJ1-3
D gene: TRBD1
V gene: TRBV7-2
clone size: few
CDR3 DNA: TGTGCCAGCAGCCCCCAACAGGGGGCCTCTGGAAACACCATATATTTT
CDR3 protein: CASSPQQGASGNTIYF

J gene: TRBJ2-1
D gene: TRBD2
V gene: TRBV27
clone size: NA
CDR3 DNA: TGTGCCAGTCGGCGGGGGGGCTACAATGAGCAGTTCTTC
CDR3 protein: CASRRGGYNEQFF

J gene: TRBJ1-2
D gene: NA
V gene: TRBV12-3/TRBV12-4
clone size: many
CDR3 DNA: TGTGCCAGCAGTCACGGTCTAGAACCAAAAAGGAGCTATGGCTACACCTTC
CDR3 protein: CASSHGLEPKRSYGYTF

J gene: TRBJ2-3
D gene: NA
V gene: TRBV4-2
clone size: NA
CDR3 DNA: TGTGCCAGCAGCCAAGGGTTCGGGGCGACAGATACGCAGTATTTT
CDR3 protein: CASSQGFGATDTQYF

J gene: TRBJ2-3
D gene: TRBD2
V gene: TRBV19
clone size: NA
CDR3 DNA: TGTGCCAGTACCCCCGGGACTAGCGGGAGGGGGTACACAGATACGCAGTATTTT
CDR3 protein: CASTPGTSGRGYTDTQYF

J gene: TRBJ2-1
D gene: TRBD2
V gene: TRBV6-2/TRBV6-3
clone size: many
CDR3 DNA: TGTGCCAGCAGTTACTCTCCTCTAGCGGGAGCCCACAATGAGCAGTTCTTC
CDR3 protein: CASSYSPLAGAHNEQFF

J gene: TRBJ1-2
D gene: NA
V gene: TRBV19
clone size: NA
CDR3 DNA: TGTGCCAGTAGTATGGACGGATATGGCTACACCTTC
CDR3 protein: CASSMDGYGYTF

J gene: TRBJ1-3
D gene: NA
V gene: TRBV12-3/TRBV12-4
clone size: many
CDR3 DNA: TGTGCCAGCTATCTGGCCAACACCATATATTTT
CDR3 protein: CASYLANTIYF

J gene: TRBJ1-4
D gene: TRBD1
V gene: TRBV7-9
clone size: few
CDR3 DNA: TGTGCCAGCAGCCCAGGCGGACAGGGAGGGGAAAAACTGTTTTTT
CDR3 protein: CASSPGGQGGEKLFF

J gene: TRBJ1-1
D gene: NA
V gene: TRBV5-1
clone size: NA
CDR3 DNA: TGCGCCAGCAGCTTGTCCAGTTCTCATGGTGGCACTGAAGCTTTCTTT
CDR3 protein: CASSLSSSHGGTEAFF

J gene: TRBJ2-1
D gene: TRBD2
V gene: TRBV5-6
clone size: many
CDR3 DNA: TGTGCCAGCAGCCAACCGGGACTAGACGATGAGCAGTTCTTC
CDR3 protein: CASSQPGLDDEQFF

J gene: TRBJ2-5
D gene: TRBD1
V gene: TRBV10-3
clone size: few
CDR3 DNA: TGTGCCATCAGTGAGCCAAATCTTCTGACAGGGGGCGCAACCCAACAGTACTTC
CDR3 protein: CAISEPNLLTGGATQQYF

J gene: TRBJ2-3
D gene: TRBD2
V gene: TRBV24-1
clone size: many
CDR3 DNA: TGTGCCACCACTAGCGGGAGTGGAGATACGCAGTATTTT
CDR3 protein: CATTSGSGDTQYF

J gene: TRBJ1-4
D gene: TRBD1
V gene: TRBV7-9
clone size: few
CDR3 DNA: TGTGCCAGCAGCCGGGACAGCCTTAATGAAAAACTGTTTTTT
CDR3 protein: CASSRDSLNEKLFF

J gene: TRBJ1-4
D gene: NA
V gene: TRBV18
clone size: NA
CDR3 DNA: TGTGCCAGCTCAGGGTCCGAAGGCGAAAAACTGTTTTTT
CDR3 protein: CASSGSEGEKLFF

J gene: TRBJ2-7
D gene: NA
V gene: TRBV28
clone size: NA
CDR3 DNA: TGTGCCAGCAGTTTACCGATTCCTAGACTAACGACCCCCTCCTACGAGCAGTACTTC
CDR3 protein: CASSLPIPRLTTPSYEQYF